These 18 T cell receptor beta chains originate from one sample sequenced in a study of cytomegalovirus exposure and HLA in healthy donors. Amplification used 60 Vbeta primers and 13 Jbeta primers. Profiled with immunoSEQ multiplex PCR; TCRdb holds only in-frame clones, not every one. The table lists around 140,000 clones, approximately 84% of them singletons. What was sequenced was PBMCs. The receptors originated from a young woman in good health and CMV-seronegative.

This clone was found once. The chain has TRBV2 and TRBJ1-1; possible D gene TRBD1, 5 bases. CDR1 is SNHLY and CDR2 is FYNNEI in the germline V gene. CDR3 length: 13 amino acids. The germline V and J ends were trimmed by 11 bases and 1 base, with 14 bases remaining between them. In nucleotides, the CDR3 is TGTGCCGGCACGGGACTCCCGAACACTGAAGCTTTCTTT. Translated: CAGTGLPNTEAFF.

This clone came up a few times. The gene calls are TRBV5-1 and TRBJ1-1; perhaps TRBD1 as D (6 bases). With 2 bases removed from V and 3 bases from J, the gap between germline ends came to 8 bases. Germline loops: CDR1 SGHRS, CDR2 YFSETQ. This CDR3 is 13 amino acids long. The CDR3 loop reads CASSFTGYTEAFF. DNA for the CDR3: TGCGCCAGCAGCTTTACAGGGTACACTGAAGCTTTCTTT.

The chain employs TRBV5-6 and TRBJ2-7, with 11 positions matching TRBD2. V was pared by 3 bases and J by 7 bases, with 6 bases of the junction left unmatched. The germline V gene has CDR1 SGHDT and CDR2 YYEEEE. There are 14 residues in the CDR3. The CDR3 region is CASSSVAGGAEQYF. CDR3 nucleotide sequence: TGTGCCAGCAGCTCAGTAGCGGGAGGGGCTGAGCAGTACTTC.

This rearrangement joins TRBV5-6 to TRBJ2-5; 11 bases agree with TRBD2. Losses at the gene ends were 0 bases for V and 4 bases for J; bases not matched to a gene: 8. The CDR3 spans 17 residues. CDR1 and CDR2 from the germline V gene are SGHDT and YYEEEE. This CDR3 reads CASSLGLAGGPGETQYF. The CDR3 bases are TGTGCCAGCAGCTTGGGGTTAGCGGGAGGGCCGGGAGAGACCCAGTACTTC.

The chain joins TRBV29-1 to TRBJ2-1, with a possible D match to TRBD1 (6 bases). The germline CDR1 and CDR2 sequences are SQVTM and ANQGSEA. V lost 7 bases and J 7 bases, leaving 20 bases between the germline ends. The CDR3 contains 14 residues. The CDR3 protein is CSAGPTGPRNEQFF. CDR3 nucleotides: TGCAGCGCCGGACCGACAGGCCCTAGAAATGAGCAGTTCTTC.

The chain employs TRBV6-1 and TRBJ1-1; TRBD1 is a possible D gene (6 bases). CDR3 length equals 13 residues. Germline values: CDR1 MNHNS, CDR2 SASEGT. Trimming removed 8 bases at V and 1 base at J, with 11 bases between. In DNA, the CDR3 is TGTGCCAGCCAGGCAGGGGCGAACACTGAAGCTTTCTTT. It codes for CASQAGANTEAFF.

Note on this clone: Relative to the germline gene, one junction end is altered; a read error may explain this. The rearrangement joins TRBV7-8 to TRBJ1-3; D remains ambiguous. The germline CDR1 and CDR2 sequences are SGHVS and FQNEAQ. The CDR3 is 11 residues long. CDR3 nucleotide sequence: TGTGCCAGCAGCTTTGGTCAGGCGAAAATATTT. Its protein is CASSFGQAKIF.

The rearrangement uses TRBV30 and TRBJ2-7; D is unresolved. The ends were cut back, 1 base at V and 0 bases at J, with 7 bases in the middle. CDR1 GTSNPN and CDR2 SVGIG come from the germline V gene (reference sequence). The CDR3 extends over 13 amino acids. Written as DNA, the CDR3 is TGTGCCTGGAGTGACGCCAGCTCCTACGAGCAGTACTTC. It specifies CAWSDASSYEQYF.

The CDR3 nucleotides are TGCGCCAGCAGCCAAAGATGGGCGGAGGACAATCAGCCCCAGCATTTT. Translating gives CASSQRWAEDNQPQHF. This chain uses TRBV4-1 with TRBJ1-5; unclear D gene. The CDR3 contains 16 residues. Trimming pared 2 bases from V and 3 bases from J, leaving 14 bases between. CDR1 is MGHRA, CDR2 YSYEKL, per germline.

The chain is built from TRBV11-3 and TRBJ2-5, with 7 bases matching TRBD1. After removal of 5 bases from V and 3 bases from J, the junction contained 3 bases not matched to a gene. Germline-derived CDR1 and CDR2 are SGHNT and YENEEA. The CDR3 covers 13 residues. CDR3 sequence reads: CASSPGTEETQYF. The CDR3 nucleotides are TGTGCCAGCAGCCCCGGGACAGAAGAGACCCAGTACTTC.

This chain joins TRBV12-5 and TRBJ1-5, with D possibly matching TRBD1 (6 bases). CDR3 length: 17 amino acids. V was pared by 2 bases and J by 4 bases, with 18 bases between. CDR1 LGHNT and CDR2 FRNRAP come from the germline V gene. CDR3 residues: CASGLTYIQQGNQPQHF. In DNA, the CDR3 is TGTGCTAGTGGTTTGACCTACATCCAGCAGGGGAATCAGCCCCAGCATTTT. The full variable domain, with the rest looked up from reference TRBV12-5 and TRBJ1-5, is DARVTQTPRHKVTEMGQEVTMRCQPILGHNTVFWYRQTMMQGLELLAYFRNRAPLDDSGMPKDRFSAEMPDATLATLKIQPSEPRDSAVYFCASGLTYIQQGNQPQHFGDGTRLSIL.

V and J are TRBV4-2 and TRBJ2-3; a possible D gene is TRBD2 (6 bases). CDR3 length: 16 residues. In germline, CDR1 is LGHNA, CDR2 YNFKEQ. V was cut by 0 bases and J by 5 bases, with 15 bases left in between. The CDR3 here is CASSQDQGGDLDTQYF. CDR3 coding DNA: TGTGCCAGCAGCCAAGATCAGGGAGGAGACCTAGATACGCAGTATTTT.

J is TRBJ2-7 and V is TRBV7-2; 8 bases match TRBD2. The V segment lost 2 bases and the J segment 3 bases; nucleotides outside the gene matches: 9. The CDR3 contains 16 residues. Germline values: CDR1 SGHTA, CDR2 FQGNSA. The CDR3 DNA reads as TGTGCCAGCAGCTTAACTTTTAGCGGGACCCACTACGAGCAGTACTTC. As protein: CASSLTFSGTHYEQYF.

This clone has just a few counts. The rearrangement uses TRBV6-5 and TRBJ2-4, with 8 bases lining up with TRBD2. V trimming: 7 bases; J trimming: 7 bases; junction bases outside the gene matches: 12. Germline CDR1 and CDR2: MNHEY and SVGAGI. The CDR3 is 15 amino acids. CDR3 DNA: TGTGCCAGCAACCGGGGGGGCCCTGAGGGTAACATTCAGTACTTC. Translating gives CASNRGGPEGNIQYF.

This chain connects TRBV7-9 to TRBJ2-2; D perhaps matches TRBD2 (5 bases). Between the trimmed V and J ends, which lost 7 bases and 3 bases, there was a span of 18 bases. The germline V gene has CDR1 SEHNR and CDR2 FQNEAQ (reference sequence). The CDR3 extends over 16 amino acids. CDR3 DNA sequence: TGTGCCAGCACCCTAGGACGAGGGAGCGACACCGGGGAGCTGTTTTTT. Residues: CASTLGRGSDTGELFF.

V usage is TRBV6-1 and J usage is TRBJ2-7; 11 nucleotides align to TRBD2. Germline V gene sequence: CDR1 MNHNS, CDR2 SASEGT. Trimming at V came to 5 bases and at J to 0 bases, leaving 3 bases not matched to a gene. The CDR3 spans 15 residues. The DNA of the CDR3 is TGTGCCAGCAGTTTAGCGGGAGGGCACTCCTACGAGCAGTACTTC. Protein product: CASSLAGGHSYEQYF.

This sequence joins TRBV18 and TRBJ2-7; 10 bases line up with TRBD2. CDR1 and CDR2 from the germline V gene are KGHSH and LQKENI. J gave up 0 bases and V 6 bases, and 8 bases lay outside the gene matches. This CDR3 contains 16 residues. The CDR3 reads CASSQGLARSSYEQYF. CDR3 nucleotides: TGTGCCAGCTCTCAGGGACTAGCGAGGAGCTCCTACGAGCAGTACTTC.

This chain links TRBV5-4 with TRBJ1-5, with 7 bases lining up with TRBD1. J gave up 3 bases and V 0 bases, and 6 bases lay outside the gene matches. CDR1 is SGHNT, CDR2 YYREEE, per germline (reference sequence). This CDR3 region has 16 residues. In DNA form, the CDR3 reads TGTGCCAGCAGCTTGGGTGGGACAGCCCACAATCAGCCCCAGCATTTT. This sequence encodes CASSLGGTAHNQPQHF.